This T cell receptor (beta chain) is from a study of blood T cell repertoires in COVID-19 (dated by TCRdb to the early 2020s). About the study as a whole: Collaborator samples came from the United States, Italy and Spain and covered acute and convalescent phases of COVID-19. The material from the prospective study consisted of cDNA or gDNA derived from T cells, B-cell-depleted T cells, or PBMCs. Deeply sampled blood TCRbeta repertoires from subjects exposed to, actively infected with, or recovered from COVID-19 were included in the dataset. The repertoires were released in a freely available public database meant as a resource for research on the immune response to SARS-CoV-2. Samples were obtained from the ongoing ImmuneRACE study (first 160 participants) and from approximately 1,200 subjects provided by 6 global collaborators. A de-identified subject ID, COVID-19 status, age in years and sex were almost always included in the sample metadata. Where available, HLA class I and class II types were taken from metadata supplied by the sample provider and were not determined by assay-based typing. What the study reported, not specific to this receptor: How much clinical and demographic metadata was included differed by source and by participant, and the metadata was provided uncurated.

CDR1 and CDR2, per the germline V gene, are MNHEY and SVGAGI. From the cysteine through the phenylalanine, the CDR3 covers 15 amino acids. The DNA shown is the 45-base CDR3, in frame from base 1. V is reduced by 0 bases and J by 7 bases, leaving a spacing of 15 bases between them. Samples from volunteer blood donors who had recovered from COVID-19 were contributed by a second Seattle source. The collaborating institutions used their own protocols to collect whole blood in K2EDTA tubes. For TCRbeta analysis, collaborators shipped samples in one of three forms: frozen whole blood, isolated PBMCs, or DNA extracted from either of those sample types. TCRbeta CDR3 regions were amplified from genomic DNA using the immunoSEQ Assay, a bias-controlled multiplex PCR. The authors' analysis ran thus. The number of nucleated cells in each sample was estimated by amplification of reference gene primers within the assay. To quantify the absolute abundance of each unique TCRbeta CDR3 rearrangement, sequence reads were collapsed and filtered. Productive Simpson clonality was computed per sample as the square root of Simpson's diversity index over productive rearrangements. Entries here come from immuneACCESS through TCRdb and include only in-frame sequences with V and J called. Some clones fail to appear in such tables; in the studies checked, an unresolved V gene covers under half of the shortfall, and the cause of the remainder is unknown. V and J calls and clone size come straight from that table; D and trimming were deduced from the DNA. The sample table shows fewer than 300,000 clones, and more than 75% are seen once. The leading ten clones occupy roughly 1.6% of the sample.

In regard to this clone: Its recognized antigen is unknown. No base qualities exist here, and no much larger clone lies one base off it.

The clonotype comes from a woman aged 40-49 years who had recovered from COVID-19. The chain joins TRBV6-5 to TRBJ1-1, with a weak D call of TRBD1 (5 bases match). Input material: peripheral blood. The CDR3 protein: CASSYSTPRVGEAFF. The sequence in DNA is TGTGCCAGCAGTTACTCGACCCCCAGGGTCGGTGAAGCTTTCTTT.